This T cell receptor beta chain was obtained from a study of T cell responses to AZD1222 COVID-19 vaccine. Across the study: The study pooled second doses at about 4 or about 12 weeks.

General study findings and limits: Close to half of spike-specific TCRs reportedly recognize unmutated variant regions. In a largely white British group with more females than males, clonal diversity was possibly underestimated.

The CDR3 runs to 16 residues. Trimming took 2 bases from V and 10 from J, leaving 18 bases between them. Germline assignment: CDR1 LNHDA and CDR2 SQIVND (reference sequence). On this clone: Its antigen is as yet unknown.

Generated by immunoSEQ multiplex PCR, the TCRdb table keeps only in-frame clones and is missing some. The data contain some 130,000 clones, over 75% of them singletons. Specimen: peripheral blood, collected on day 0 of AZD1222 vaccination. The chain joins TRBV19 to TRBJ1-6, with D tentatively TRBD1 (6 bases). This clonotype originated in an adult in good health. DNA for the CDR3: TGTGCCAGTAGTATATCTCAGGTGGGGGCTTTGTCACCCCTCCACTTT. Translated: CASSISQVGALSPLHF.